This passage covers 12 T cell receptor beta chains from one sample sequenced in a study of cytomegalovirus exposure and HLA in healthy donors. Primers for the PCR totalled 60 Vbeta and 13 Jbeta. Measured with immunoSEQ multiplex PCR; TCRdb has only the in-frame clones, and not every one. The sample has roughly 150,000 clones, roughly 9.7% seen once; the top ten hold under 2%. Sample: PBMCs. These receptor sequences come from a man aged 45-60 years in good health and CMV-seronegative.

This rearrangement joins TRBV21-1 to TRBJ2-1; the D call of TRBD2 is as the table states it, not checked on the DNA. TRBV21-1 is assigned pseudogene status. The CDR3 sequence is 13 residues long. The CDR3 bases are TGTGCCAGCAGCAAATCCCCGGGAGGTGAGCAGTTCTTC. This translates into CASSKSPGGEQFF.

This clone was seen a few times. The gene calls are TRBV2 and TRBJ2-7, with TRBD1 identical over 8 bases. V lost 5 bases, J lost 2 bases, and 5 bases stayed unmatched. The V gene's germline CDR1 is SNHLY and CDR2 FYNNEI. This CDR3 has 14 amino acids. This CDR3 reads CASSWAGGPYEQYF. The CDR3 nucleotides are TGTGCCAGCAGTTGGGCAGGGGGCCCCTACGAGCAGTACTTC.

This sequence joins TRBV25-1 and TRBJ1-2; D gene ambiguous. The CDR3 has 15 residues. Germline V gene sequence: CDR1 MGHDK, CDR2 SYGVNS. Trimming removed 1 base from V and 2 bases from J, with 11 bases in between. The DNA for the CDR3 is TGTGCCAGCAGTGAATCGGGAGGTACCAACTATGGCTACACCTTC. Encoded protein: CASSESGGTNYGYTF.

The V and J genes are TRBV2 and TRBJ2-7, with 8 bases aligning to TRBD1. After removal of 4 bases from V and 6 bases from J, the junction contained 8 bases not matched to a gene. This CDR3 spans 14 amino acids. Germline assignment: CDR1 SNHLY and CDR2 FYNNEI. The CDR3 loop is CASSVQGASFEQYF. The CDR3 DNA reads as TGTGCCAGCAGTGTTCAGGGGGCTAGTTTCGAGCAGTACTTC.

There are a few counts of this clone. The rearrangement uses TRBV28 and TRBJ1-4; 8 positions agree with TRBD1. Germline assignment: CDR1 MDHEN and CDR2 SYDVKM. V gave up 7 bases and J gave up 8 bases; unmatched junction bases: 9. There are 14 residues in the CDR3. The CDR3 region is CASTLDRVGEKLFF. In DNA, the CDR3 is TGTGCCAGCACCTTGGACAGGGTCGGCGAAAAACTGTTTTTT. The entire variable domain, with the rest obtained from reference TRBV28 and TRBJ1-4, is as follows: DVKVTQSSRYLVKRTGEKVFLECVQDMDHENMFWYRQDPGLGLRLIYFSYDVKMKEKGDIPEGYSVSREKKERFSLILESASTNQTSMYLCASTLDRVGEKLFFGSGTQLSVL.

The V gene is TRBV5-1, the J gene TRBJ2-7; possible D gene TRBD2, 5 bases. This CDR3 spans 14 amino acids. CDR1 and CDR2 (germline): SGHRS, YFSETQ. V was pared by 2 bases and J by 2 bases, with 11 bases between. The DNA of the CDR3 is TGCGCCAGCAGCTTTGGACGGGAAGCCTACGAGCAGTACTTC. Translating gives CASSFGREAYEQYF.

The table lists this clone with a few counts. This chain uses TRBV4-1 with TRBJ2-7; D may be TRBD2 (6 bases). The CDR3 has 16 residues. Germline CDR1 is MGHRA and CDR2 is YSYEKL. V lost 0 bases to trimming and J lost 0 bases, with 12 bases between them. CDR3 DNA: TGCGCCAGCAGCCAAGATAACCGGGAGCCCTCCTACGAGCAGTACTTC. Its translation is CASSQDNREPSYEQYF.

The chain employs TRBV6-5 and TRBJ1-4; tentatively, D is TRBD1 (5 bases). V lost 10 bases and J 0 bases, leaving 15 bases between the germline ends. In germline, CDR1 is MNHEY, CDR2 SVGAGI. CDR3 length: 15 amino acids. In DNA form, the CDR3 reads TGTGCCACTCACACGGGGGAGGCAACTAATGAAAAACTGTTTTTT. Protein product: CATHTGEATNEKLFF.

The gene calls are TRBV16 and TRBJ1-2, with TRBD1 matching over 7 bases. Germline V gene lookup returns CDR1 KGHSY and CDR2 FQNENV. The CDR3 is 13 residues long. Germline trimming cut 4 bases from V and 4 bases from J; bases unmatched to any gene: 3. This chain's CDR3 is CASSPRDSYGYTF. The CDR3 DNA reads TGTGCCAGCAGCCCCCGGGACAGCTATGGCTACACCTTC.

This clone was seen a few times. The rearrangement uses TRBV19 and TRBJ1-1; 8 positions agree with TRBD1. The germline V gene encodes CDR1 LNHDA and CDR2 SQIVND (reference sequence). Losses at the gene ends were 5 bases for V and 4 bases for J; bases not matched to a gene: 6. The CDR3 has 14 residues. In nucleotides, the CDR3 is TGTGCCAGTAGTTCAGGGGGCGCGGTCACTGAAGCTTTCTTT. This encodes CASSSGGAVTEAFF.

As to this clone: Other DNA sequences from this sample encode an identical CDR3 as well. The chain recombines TRBV18 with TRBJ1-1, with a weak D call TRBD1 (6 bases). Germline lookup yields CDR1 KGHSH and CDR2 LQKENI. The CDR3 contains 14 residues. Trimming left V 6 bases short and J 1 base short, with 12 bases between. CDR3 nucleotides: TGTGCCAGCTCGCTTGGACAGACGAACACTGAAGCTTTCTTT. Its translation: CASSLGQTNTEAFF.

This sequence joins TRBV30 and TRBJ1-4; tentatively, D is TRBD1 (6 bases). Looked up from germline, CDR1 is GTSNPN and CDR2 is SVGIG (reference sequence). V gave up 6 bases and J gave up 4 bases, with 12 bases separating them. The CDR3 is made up of 13 amino acids. CDR3 bases: TGTGCCTGCCCGGGACACTATAATGAAAAACTGTTTTTT. As protein: CACPGHYNEKLFF. Full variable domain (remainder filled in from reference TRBV30 and TRBJ1-4): SQTIHQWPATLVQPVGSPLSLECTVEGTSNPNLYWYRQAAGRGLQLLFYSVGIGQISSEVPQNLSASRPQDRQFILSSKKLLLSDSGFYLCACPGHYNEKLFFGSGTQLSVL.